A selection of T cell receptor beta chains follows, all from one sample in a study of cytomegalovirus exposure and HLA in healthy donors. TCRdb keeps only in-frame clones here, not all; method: immunoSEQ multiplex PCR. The top ten hold 2% to 2.5% of the sample, which has tens of thousands of clones, 70% to 85% seen once. The sample was PBMCs. These TCRs come from a man in his late teens or twenties in good health and CMV-seronegative. Each CDR3 is given with its conserved first and last residue. D genes are given only for firm matches. For some rows the clone size is stated as once, few or many, or as a class when expanded; others skip it.

d_call j_call clone_size v_call cdr3_length cdr3_aa cdr3_nt
NA TRBJ1-5 NA TRBV6-1 14 CASSDFVFGQPQHF TGTGCCAGCAGTGATTTCGTGTTCGGTCAGCCCCAGCATTTT
TRBD2 TRBJ2-3 NA TRBV28 19 CASSLTQGGLAGDTDTQYF TGTGCCAGCAGCTTGACTCAGGGAGGGTTAGCGGGTGACACAGATACGCAGTATTTT
TRBD2 TRBJ2-1 once TRBV10-1 14 CASTGGPQGNEQFF TGCGCCAGCACGGGAGGGCCCCAGGGCAATGAGCAGTTCTTC
NA TRBJ1-1 few TRBV6-5 14 CASSFSRGNTEAFF TGTGCCAGCAGTTTTAGCAGGGGGAACACTGAAGCTTTCTTT
NA TRBJ2-7 few TRBV4-3 17 CASSQAASLAESYEQYF TGCGCCAGCAGCCAAGCGGCCTCACTAGCAGAGAGCTACGAGCAGTACTTC
TRBD2 TRBJ2-5 once TRBV7-2 16 CASSLRGGRALETQYF TGTGCCAGCAGCTTAAGGGGCGGGAGGGCCTTGGAGACCCAGTACTTC
NA TRBJ2-3 few TRBV2 15 CASSGRAGGTDTQYF TGTGCCAGCAGTGGGAGGGCCGGTGGAACAGATACGCAGTATTTT
NA TRBJ1-1 NA TRBV7-3 14 CASSPDSSSLEAFF TGTGCCAGCAGCCCGGACAGCTCCTCTCTTGAAGCTTTCTTT
TRBD1 TRBJ1-2 few TRBV28 14 CASSIQGAIYGYTF TGTGCCAGCAGCATACAGGGGGCCATCTATGGCTACACCTTC
TRBD1 TRBJ1-5 NA TRBV6-5 15 CASRGTGSVNQPQHF TGTGCCAGCAGAGGGACAGGTTCGGTCAATCAGCCCCAGCATTTT
NA TRBJ1-1 NA TRBV30 12 CAWRVAGREAFF TGTGCCTGGAGAGTAGCAGGGCGAGAAGCTTTCTTT
TRBD2 TRBJ2-2 NA TRBV2 21 CASSVRVGGTSEFANTGELFF TGTGCCAGCAGTGTGCGAGTCGGGGGGACTAGCGAGTTCGCGAACACCGGGGAGCTGTTTTTT
NA TRBJ2-7 NA TRBV4-3 15 CASSQEPGLVYEQYF TGCGCCAGCAGCCAAGAACCGGGACTCGTCTACGAGCAGTACTTC
NA TRBJ2-7 NA TRBV6-1 14 CASRRTVSSYEQYF TGTGCCAGCAGGAGAACAGTCAGCTCCTACGAGCAGTACTTC
TRBD1 TRBJ2-5 NA TRBV5-4 16 CASSGGDRGPQETQYF TGTGCCAGCAGCGGCGGGGACAGGGGGCCTCAAGAGACCCAGTACTTC
NA TRBJ1-2 NA TRBV30 14 CAWSVLRGEGGYTF TGTGCCTGGAGTGTACTCCGGGGGGAGGGCGGCTACACCTTC
TRBD1 TRBJ2-7 NA TRBV5-1 14 CASSLAGTDYEQYF TGCGCCAGCAGCTTGGCCGGGACAGATTACGAGCAGTACTTC
TRBD1 TRBJ2-1 NA TRBV27 16 CASSFLGTGLVNEQFF TGTGCCAGCAGTTTTCTTGGGACAGGGTTGGTCAATGAGCAGTTCTTC
NA TRBJ2-7 once TRBV27 11 CASSSFYEQYF TGTGCCAGCAGTAGCTTCTACGAGCAGTACTTC
NA TRBJ1-1 NA TRBV4-1 15 CASSQGGRFPGEAFF TGCGCCAGCAGCCAAGGAGGTAGGTTCCCTGGGGAAGCTTTCTTT
TRBD1 TRBJ1-2 NA TRBV10-3 13 CAIRDRGKDGYTF TGTGCCATCAGGGACAGGGGGAAGGATGGCTACACCTTC
TRBD1 TRBJ1-2 once TRBV30 14 CAWSVRGRGRGYTF TGTGCCTGGAGTGTACGGGGCAGGGGGCGAGGCTACACCTTC
NA TRBJ2-2 NA TRBV5-1 14 CASRLGRSTGELFF TGCGCCAGCAGATTGGGTCGGAGCACCGGGGAGCTGTTTTTT
TRBD1 TRBJ1-1 NA TRBV13 15 CASSFRTGHNTEAFF TGTGCCAGCAGCTTCCGGACAGGCCATAACACTGAAGCTTTCTTT
NA TRBJ1-2 NA TRBV19 13 CASSTSVVYGYTF TGTGCCAGTAGTACAAGCGTCGTCTATGGCTACACCTTC
NA TRBJ1-1 NA TRBV29-1 12 CSVDWANTEAFF TGCAGCGTTGACTGGGCCAACACTGAAGCTTTCTTT
TRBD1 TRBJ1-5 NA TRBV5-5 15 CASSLGTGKNQPQHF TGTGCCAGCAGCTTGGGGACAGGGAAGAATCAGCCCCAGCATTTT
TRBD1 TRBJ1-1 NA TRBV6-1 14 CASTLQGTNAEAFF TGTGCCAGCACCTTACAGGGGACGAACGCTGAAGCTTTCTTT
NA TRBJ1-3 NA TRBV25-1 17 CASSERQSSHSGNTIYF TGTGCCAGCAGTGAGAGACAGAGCTCACACTCTGGAAACACCATATATTTT
TRBD1 TRBJ2-5 NA TRBV6-5 15 CASSYSDRGWETQYF TGTGCCAGCAGTTACTCGGACAGGGGTTGGGAGACCCAGTACTTC
NA TRBJ2-7 NA TRBV29-1 11 CSVVESYEQYF TGCAGCGTTGTCGAGTCCTACGAGCAGTACTTC
TRBD1 TRBJ2-7 NA TRBV30 13 CAWGTGGTYEQYF TGTGCCTGGGGGACAGGGGGGACCTACGAGCAGTACTTC
TRBD2 TRBJ2-1 NA TRBV4-3 15 CASSQAASGNNEQFF TGCGCCAGCAGCCAAGCTGCTAGCGGAAACAATGAGCAGTTCTTC
NA TRBJ2-7 NA TRBV5-1 17 CASSLVGGDFQLRAQYF TGCGCCAGCAGCTTGGTGGGTGGGGACTTTCAGCTACGAGCGCAGTACTTC
NA TRBJ2-2 NA TRBV7-7 13 CASSPERTGELFF TGTGCTAGCAGCCCGGAGAGAACCGGGGAGCTGTTTTTT
TRBD1 TRBJ1-3 NA TRBV11-2 16 CASSPGQGRGGNTIYF TGTGCCAGCAGCCCGGGACAGGGTAGGGGCGGAAACACCATATATTTT
NA TRBJ2-2 NA TRBV15 13 CATSRLSGGELFF TGTGCCACCAGCAGACTGAGCGGCGGGGAGCTGTTTTTT
NA TRBJ2-7 few TRBV10-3 14 CAISESGLEYEQYF TGTGCCATCAGTGAGTCGGGACTGGAATACGAGCAGTACTTC
TRBD2 TRBJ2-7 NA TRBV28 14 CASRGRTRAYEQYF TGTGCCAGCAGGGGCCGGACTAGGGCCTACGAGCAGTACTTC
TRBD2 TRBJ2-7 NA TRBV7-9 14 CASSARLAGDEQYF TGTGCCAGCAGCGCCCGACTAGCGGGAGACGAGCAGTACTTC
NA TRBJ2-7 NA TRBV5-1 13 CASPLGQNYEQYF TGCGCCAGCCCCTTGGGGCAGAACTACGAGCAGTACTTC
NA TRBJ1-1 NA TRBV5-4 16 CASSFGTRYENTEAFF TGTGCCAGCAGCTTCGGGACACGGTATGAGAACACTGAAGCTTTCTTT
TRBD2 TRBJ2-7 NA TRBV9 15 CASSVGPAGVYEQYF TGTGCCAGCAGCGTAGGACCAGCGGGAGTATACGAGCAGTACTTC
NA TRBJ1-1 NA TRBV9 14 CASSVGPGVTEAFF TGTGCCAGCAGCGTAGGTCCGGGGGTCACTGAAGCTTTCTTT
NA TRBJ2-4 once TRBV10-1 13 CASSEHPGDIQYF TGCGCCAGCAGTGAACACCCAGGGGACATTCAGTACTTC
NA TRBJ1-4 NA TRBV11-2 18 CASSPRWAQQASNEKLFF TGTGCCAGCAGCCCGAGATGGGCTCAGCAAGCATCAAATGAAAAACTGTTTTTT
NA TRBJ2-5 once TRBV13 13 CASSLGSAETQYF TGTGCCAGCAGCCTAGGGAGCGCGGAGACCCAGTACTTC
NA TRBJ2-7 NA TRBV30 15 CAWSVRGQGTYEQYF TGTGCCTGGAGTGTAAGGGGTCAGGGAACCTACGAGCAGTACTTC
TRBD1 TRBJ1-4 NA TRBV4-1 15 CASSPSGTGAEKLFF TGCGCCAGCAGCCCTTCTGGGACAGGGGCTGAAAAACTGTTTTTT
NA TRBJ1-1 NA TRBV5-1 15 CASSTGFVGNTEAFF TGCGCCAGCAGCACCGGGTTCGTGGGGAACACTGAAGCTTTCTTT
NA TRBJ2-2 NA TRBV2 14 CASLGGRTGGELFF TGTGCCAGTTTGGGCGGGAGGACAGGTGGGGAGCTGTTTTTT
NA TRBJ1-2 once TRBV5-6 11 CASSFRGGYTF TGTGCCAGCAGCTTCAGGGGTGGCTACACCTTC
NA TRBJ1-1 NA TRBV4-3 15 CASSLSPAAGTEAFF TGCGCCAGCAGCCTTTCCCCGGCGGCCGGCACTGAAGCTTTCTTT